This T cell receptor (beta chain) is from a study of T cell responses to AZD1222 COVID-19 vaccine. On this clone: Its antigen remains unknown.

This CDR3 is built from 14 residues. With V trimmed by 6 bases and J by 5 bases, 8 bases remained unmatched. The germline V gene encodes CDR1 MNHEY and CDR2 SMNVEV (reference sequence). Clones were sequenced by immunoSEQ multiplex PCR, and TCRdb holds only the in-frame ones, with some missing. Altogether roughly 60,000 clones are present, over 60% being singletons, with the ten largest covering less than 4.5%. Findings of the study overall: Baseline seropositivity occurred in only 5 or 6 AZD1222 recipients. Clonal diversity may have been underestimated, and the donors were mostly white British, with more females than males. Scientists sampled the repertoires only once the peak T cell response had passed. An increase in Spike-specific TCR breadth and depth was observed after two AZD1222 doses.

The chain combines TRBV27 with TRBJ1-1, with 8 bases fitting TRBD1. This material consisted of peripheral blood, taken 28 days after the second AZD1222 dose. This clonotype originated in an adult who received the AZD1222 COVID-19 vaccine. CDR3 DNA sequence: TGTGCCAGCAGGGGGACAGGAAGAGGGACTGAAGCTTTCTTT. Its protein is CASRGTGRGTEAFF.